These 11 T cell receptor beta chains came from one sample sequenced in a study of T cell responses to AZD1222 COVID-19 vaccine. The repertoire was sequenced with immunoSEQ multiplex PCR; TCRdb's copy has only in-frame clones and lacks some. The table records more than 150,000 clones, just over 90% of them present only once. The sample here was peripheral blood, taken on day 0 of AZD1222 vaccination. These receptors were collected from an adult in good health.

This clone was counted once. This chain joins TRBV6-1 and TRBJ1-2; 11 bases align to TRBD1. V was pared by 4 bases and J by 4 bases, with 11 bases of the junction left unmatched. Germline CDR1 and CDR2: MNHNS and SASEGT. This CDR3 is built from 17 residues. The CDR3 reads CASSVRTGGAESYGYTF. In DNA, the CDR3 is TGTGCCAGCAGTGTTCGGACAGGGGGCGCTGAGAGCTATGGCTACACCTTC.

This chain uses TRBV11-2 with TRBJ2-3; no definite D call. Per germline, CDR1 SGHAT and CDR2 FQNNGV. Trimming took 5 bases from V and 2 from J, leaving 5 bases between them. The CDR3 spans 12 residues. CDR3 in amino acids: CASSIFTDTQYF. The CDR3 DNA sequence: TGTGCCAGCAGCATCTTCACAGATACGCAGTATTTT.

This clone was observed a single time. The rearrangement uses TRBV7-2 and TRBJ2-4; possibly TRBD1 or TRBD2 for D (5 bases each). Germline V gives CDR1 SGHTA, CDR2 FQGNSA. This CDR3 comprises 15 residues. The germline V and J ends were trimmed by 6 bases and 0 bases, with 12 bases remaining between them. The CDR3 nucleotides read TGTGCCAGCAGTCCGCCGGGGCTAGCCAAAAACATTCAGTACTTC. Its translation: CASSPPGLAKNIQYF. Combining the CDR3 with reference TRBV7-2 and TRBJ2-4 gives the whole variable domain GAGVSQSPSNKVTEKGKDVELRCDPISGHTALYWYRQSLGQGLEFLIYFQGNSAPDKSGLPSDRFSAERTGGSVSTLTIQRTQQEDSAVYLCASSPPGLAKNIQYFGAGTRLSVL.

The CDR3 DNA is TGTGCCAGCAGCCGCGGACTAGCGGACCCCGAGCAGTACTTC. The encoded protein is CASSRGLADPEQYF. The rearrangement uses TRBV11-3 and TRBJ2-7; 10 bases line up with TRBD2. Germline V gives CDR1 SGHNT, CDR2 YENEEA. There are 14 residues in the CDR3. J gave up 6 bases and V 5 bases, and 7 bases lay outside the gene matches.

The CDR3 loop reads CASSLGGAVSPYEQYF. CDR3 sequence (DNA): TGTGCCAGCAGCTTGGGGGGGGCCGTCTCCCCCTACGAGCAGTACTTC. This rearrangement joins TRBV13 to TRBJ2-7; possible D gene TRBD2, 7 bases. This CDR3 contains 16 residues. CDR1 is PRHDT and CDR2 is FYEKMQ in the germline V gene (reference sequence). V was pared by 3 bases and J by 2 bases, with 17 bases between.

The V gene is TRBV2, the J gene TRBJ2-7, with D tentatively TRBD2 (5 bases). Looked up from germline, CDR1 is SNHLY and CDR2 is FYNNEI. The V gene lost 6 bases and the J gene lost 0 bases, with 12 bases spanning the gap. The length of the CDR3 is 14 residues. This CDR3 reads CASRGSESSYEQYF. In DNA form, the CDR3 reads TGTGCCAGCAGGGGTAGCGAGAGCTCCTACGAGCAGTACTTC.

The rearrangement uses TRBV4-2 and TRBJ1-1, with 7 bases lining up with TRBD1. Per germline, CDR1 LGHNA and CDR2 YNFKEQ. CDR3 length equals 17 residues. Unmatched junction bases numbered 9, after V lost 0 bases and J lost 2 bases. The CDR3 here is CASSQEAPGTVNTEAFF. CDR3 in DNA: TGTGCCAGCAGCCAAGAAGCCCCTGGGACAGTTAACACTGAAGCTTTCTTT.

This chain connects TRBV4-2 to TRBJ1-2; 7 bases are shared with TRBD1. The CDR3 spans 16 residues. V lost 2 bases, J lost 5 bases, and 11 bases stayed unmatched. CDR1 LGHNA and CDR2 YNFKEQ come from the germline V gene. CDR3: CASSQTGAQVRYGYTF. CDR3 DNA sequence: TGTGCCAGCAGCCAAACAGGGGCTCAGGTGAGGTATGGCTACACCTTC.

This rearrangement joins TRBV3-1 (or the pseudogene TRBV3-2) to TRBJ1-2; 7 bases are a match to TRBD1. Germline CDR1 LGHDT, CDR2 YNNKEL (reference sequence). Germline trimming cut 0 bases from V and 5 bases from J; bases unmatched to any gene: 9. This CDR3 has 16 amino acids. The CDR3: CASSQDSQGIGYGYTF. The CDR3, as DNA: TGTGCCAGCAGCCAAGATTCACAGGGGATAGGGTATGGCTACACCTTC.

This clone was counted once. Written as DNA, the CDR3 is TGTGCCAGCAGCTCAGGGGCAGGGAACACCGGGGAGCTGTTTTTT. Translation: CASSSGAGNTGELFF. The V and J genes are TRBV5-6 and TRBJ2-2; tentatively, D is TRBD1 (6 bases). Germline lookup yields CDR1 SGHDT and CDR2 YYEEEE. CDR3 length: 15 amino acids. Trimming took off 3 bases at V and 1 base at J, with 10 bases between the two ends.

The chain carries TRBV9 and TRBJ1-2, with D possibly matching TRBD1 (5 bases). In germline, CDR1 is SGDLS, CDR2 YYNGEE. The CDR3 is 16 amino acids. V was shortened by 0 bases and J by 6 bases, with 18 bases between the two germline ends. CDR3 bases: TGTGCCAGCAGCGTAGTCCCTCCCGACTGGGGGAATGGCTACACCTTC. It codes for CASSVVPPDWGNGYTF.